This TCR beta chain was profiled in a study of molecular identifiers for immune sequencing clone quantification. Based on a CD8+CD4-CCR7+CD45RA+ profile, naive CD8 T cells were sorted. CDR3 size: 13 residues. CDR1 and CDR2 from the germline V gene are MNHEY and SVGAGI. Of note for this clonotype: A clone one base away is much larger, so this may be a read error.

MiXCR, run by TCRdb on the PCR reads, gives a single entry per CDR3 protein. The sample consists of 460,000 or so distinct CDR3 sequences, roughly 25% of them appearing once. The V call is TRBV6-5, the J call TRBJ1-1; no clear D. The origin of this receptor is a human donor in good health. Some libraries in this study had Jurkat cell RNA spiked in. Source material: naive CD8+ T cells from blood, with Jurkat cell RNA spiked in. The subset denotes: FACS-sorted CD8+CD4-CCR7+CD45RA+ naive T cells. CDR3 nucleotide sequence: TGTGCCAGCAGTGGTCCAATGAACACTGAAGCTTCCTTT. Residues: CASSGPMNTEASF.